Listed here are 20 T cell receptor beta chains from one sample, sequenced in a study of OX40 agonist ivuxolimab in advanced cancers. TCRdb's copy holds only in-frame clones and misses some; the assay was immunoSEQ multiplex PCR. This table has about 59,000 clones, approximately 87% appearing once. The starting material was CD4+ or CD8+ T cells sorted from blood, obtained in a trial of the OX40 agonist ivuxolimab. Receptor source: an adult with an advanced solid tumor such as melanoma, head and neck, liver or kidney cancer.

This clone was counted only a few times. CDR3 sequence: CASSLEAGAEAFF. The CDR3 bases are TGTGCCAGCAGCTTGGAGGCGGGGGCTGAAGCTTTCTTT. This rearrangement joins TRBV7-3 to TRBJ1-1, with D possibly matching TRBD1 (5 bases). Germline V gives CDR1 SGHTA, CDR2 FQGTGA. This CDR3 spans 13 amino acids. V lost 3 bases and J lost 6, with 11 bases in between.

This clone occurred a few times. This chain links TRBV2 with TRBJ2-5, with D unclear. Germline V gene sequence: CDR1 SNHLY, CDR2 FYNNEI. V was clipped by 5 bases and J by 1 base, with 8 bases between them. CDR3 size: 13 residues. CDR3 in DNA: TGTGCCAGCAGTAAACGCGTCCAAGAGACCCAGTACTTC. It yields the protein CASSKRVQETQYF.

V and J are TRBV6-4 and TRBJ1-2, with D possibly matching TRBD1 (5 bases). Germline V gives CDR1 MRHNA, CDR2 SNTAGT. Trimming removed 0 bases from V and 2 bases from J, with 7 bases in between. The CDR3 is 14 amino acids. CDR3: CASSDSAGNYGYTF. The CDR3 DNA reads TGTGCCAGCAGTGACTCCGCAGGGAACTATGGCTACACCTTC.

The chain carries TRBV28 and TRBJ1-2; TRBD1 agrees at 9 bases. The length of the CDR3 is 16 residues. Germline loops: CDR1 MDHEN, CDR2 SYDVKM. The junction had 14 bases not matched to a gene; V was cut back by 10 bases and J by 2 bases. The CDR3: CATDLTHGTGNYGYTF. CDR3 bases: TGTGCCACCGACCTCACCCACGGGACAGGGAACTATGGCTACACCTTC.

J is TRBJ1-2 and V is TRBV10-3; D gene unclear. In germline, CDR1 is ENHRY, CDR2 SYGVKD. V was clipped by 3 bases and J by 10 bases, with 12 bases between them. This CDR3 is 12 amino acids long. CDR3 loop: CAISETVSVYTF. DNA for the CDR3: TGTGCCATCAGTGAAACAGTTAGTGTCTACACCTTC.

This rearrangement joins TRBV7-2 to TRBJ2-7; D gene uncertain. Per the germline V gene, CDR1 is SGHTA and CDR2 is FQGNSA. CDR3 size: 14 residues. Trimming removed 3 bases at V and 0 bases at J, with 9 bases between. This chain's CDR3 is CASSLVPSSYEQYF. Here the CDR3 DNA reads TGTGCCAGCAGCTTGGTACCAAGCTCCTACGAGCAGTACTTC. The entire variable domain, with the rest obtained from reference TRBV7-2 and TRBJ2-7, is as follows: GAGVSQSPSNKVTEKGKDVELRCDPISGHTALYWYRQSLGQGLEFLIYFQGNSAPDKSGLPSDRFSAERTGGSVSTLTIQRTQQEDSAVYLCASSLVPSSYEQYFGPGTRLTVT.

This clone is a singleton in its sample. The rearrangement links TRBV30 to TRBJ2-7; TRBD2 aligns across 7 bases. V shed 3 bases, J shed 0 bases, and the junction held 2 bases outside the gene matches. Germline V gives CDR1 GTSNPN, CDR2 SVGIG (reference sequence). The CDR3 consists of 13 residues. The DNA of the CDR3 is TGTGCCTGGAGCCGGGACTACTCCTACGAGCAGTACTTC. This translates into CAWSRDYSYEQYF.

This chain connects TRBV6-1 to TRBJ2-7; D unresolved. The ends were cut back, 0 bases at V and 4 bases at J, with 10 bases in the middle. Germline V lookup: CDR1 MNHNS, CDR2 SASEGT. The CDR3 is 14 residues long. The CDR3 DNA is TGTGCCAGCAGTGAAGCCTCTTCAATTTACGAGCAGTACTTC. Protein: CASSEASSIYEQYF.

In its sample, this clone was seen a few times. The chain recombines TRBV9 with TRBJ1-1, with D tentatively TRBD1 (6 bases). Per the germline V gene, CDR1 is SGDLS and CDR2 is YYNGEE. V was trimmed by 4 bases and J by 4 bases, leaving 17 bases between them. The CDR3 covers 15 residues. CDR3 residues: CASSPHNRDITEAFF. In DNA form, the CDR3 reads TGTGCCAGCAGCCCACACAACCGGGACATCACTGAAGCTTTCTTT. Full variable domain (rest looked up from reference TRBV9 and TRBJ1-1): DSGVTQTPKHLITATGQRVTLRCSPRSGDLSVYWYQQSLDQGLQFLIQYYNGEERAKGNILERFSAQQFPDLHSELNLSSLELGDSALYFCASSPHNRDITEAFFGQGTRLTVV.

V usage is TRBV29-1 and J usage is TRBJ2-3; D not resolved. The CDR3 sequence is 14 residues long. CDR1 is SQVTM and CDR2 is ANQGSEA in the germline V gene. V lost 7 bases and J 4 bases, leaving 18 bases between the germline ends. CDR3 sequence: CSASWAAGSDTQYF. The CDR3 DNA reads TGCAGCGCCTCCTGGGCAGCCGGATCAGATACGCAGTATTTT.

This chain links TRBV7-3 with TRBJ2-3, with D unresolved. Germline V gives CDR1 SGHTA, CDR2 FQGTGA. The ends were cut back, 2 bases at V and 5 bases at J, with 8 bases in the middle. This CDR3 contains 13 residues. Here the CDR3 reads CASSLSQGDTQYF. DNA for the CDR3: TGTGCCAGCAGCTTATCCCAAGGAGATACGCAGTATTTT. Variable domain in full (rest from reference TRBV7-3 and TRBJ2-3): GAGVSQTPSNKVTEKGKYVELRCDPISGHTALYWYRQSLGQGPEFLIYFQGTGAADDSGLPNDRFFAVRPEGSVSTLKIQRTERGDSAVYLCASSLSQGDTQYFGPGTRLTVL.

CDR3 region: CASSRGSGGAGTEAFF. The CDR3, as DNA: TGTGCCAGCAGCCGGGGGTCAGGGGGCGCGGGCACTGAAGCTTTCTTT. This chain links TRBV7-9 with TRBJ1-1; 8 bases agree with TRBD1. The CDR3 totals 16 residues. J lost 4 bases, V lost 5 bases, and 12 bases had no gene match. Germline V lookup: CDR1 SEHNR, CDR2 FQNEAQ (reference sequence).

This CDR3 reads CASSTRQGAQYEQYF. The CDR3 bases are TGTGCCAGTAGTACCAGACAGGGGGCGCAATACGAGCAGTACTTC. The chain joins TRBV19 to TRBJ2-7; 10 bases align to TRBD1. The J segment lost 4 bases and the V segment lost 4 bases, leaving 7 bases of the junction unmatched. Per germline, CDR1 LNHDA and CDR2 SQIVND (reference sequence). The CDR3 loop spans 15 amino acids.

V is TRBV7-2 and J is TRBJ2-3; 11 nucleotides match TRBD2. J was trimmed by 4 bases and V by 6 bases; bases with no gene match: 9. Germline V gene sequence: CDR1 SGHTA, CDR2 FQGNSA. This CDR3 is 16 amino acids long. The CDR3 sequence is CASSSGLAGVSDTQYF. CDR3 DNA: TGTGCCAGCAGTTCCGGACTAGCGGGTGTTTCAGATACGCAGTATTTT.

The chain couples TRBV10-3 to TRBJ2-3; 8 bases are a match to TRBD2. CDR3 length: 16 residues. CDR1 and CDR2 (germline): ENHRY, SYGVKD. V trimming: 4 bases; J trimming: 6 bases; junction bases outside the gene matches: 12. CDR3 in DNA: TGTGCCATCAGTGGGGGGGGAGCGGGAGTGGTGGATACGCAGTATTTT. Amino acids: CAISGGGAGVVDTQYF.

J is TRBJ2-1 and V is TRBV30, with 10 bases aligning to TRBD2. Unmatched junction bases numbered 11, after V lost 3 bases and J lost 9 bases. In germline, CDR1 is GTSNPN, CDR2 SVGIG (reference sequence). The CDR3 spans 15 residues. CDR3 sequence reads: CAWSLLSGGAGEQFF. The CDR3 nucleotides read TGTGCCTGGAGCCTCCTGAGCGGGGGGGCCGGTGAGCAGTTCTTC.

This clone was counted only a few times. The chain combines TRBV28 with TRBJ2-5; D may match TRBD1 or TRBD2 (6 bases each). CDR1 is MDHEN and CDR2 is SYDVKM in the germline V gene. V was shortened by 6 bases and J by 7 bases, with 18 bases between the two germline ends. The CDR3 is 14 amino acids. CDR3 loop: CASRGPGAVRTQYF. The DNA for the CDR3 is TGTGCCAGCAGGGGCCCGGGGGCCGTCAGGACCCAGTACTTC.

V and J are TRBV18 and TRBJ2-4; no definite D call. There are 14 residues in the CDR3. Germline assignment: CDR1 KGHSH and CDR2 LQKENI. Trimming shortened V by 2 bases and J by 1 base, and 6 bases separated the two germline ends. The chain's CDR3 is CASSPGWAKNIQYF. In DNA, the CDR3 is TGTGCCAGCTCACCAGGGTGGGCCAAAAACATTCAGTACTTC.

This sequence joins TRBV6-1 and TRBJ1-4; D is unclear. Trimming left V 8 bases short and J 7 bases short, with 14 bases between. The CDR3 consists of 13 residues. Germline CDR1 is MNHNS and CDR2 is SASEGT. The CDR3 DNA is TGTGCCAGCTATAGGACTCACGGTGAAAAACTGTTTTTT. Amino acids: CASYRTHGEKLFF.

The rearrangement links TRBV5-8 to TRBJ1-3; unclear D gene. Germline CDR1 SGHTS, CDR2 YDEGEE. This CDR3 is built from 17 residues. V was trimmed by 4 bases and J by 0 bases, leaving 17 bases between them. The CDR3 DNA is TGTGCCAGCAGCGTCCGACAAGGGCCAACCTCTGGAAACACCATATATTTT. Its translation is CASSVRQGPTSGNTIYF.